Listed here is a single TCR beta chain. This clonotype was detected many times. Its antigen has not been determined. The record has no base qualities; no much larger clone is one base away. As encoded in the germline V gene, CDR1 is KGHSH while CDR2 is LQKENI. At the junction V is shortened by 10 bases and J by 0 bases, with 12 bases in between. The CDR3, cysteine through phenylalanine, is 13 amino acids long. The sequence is cut down to CDR3 DNA, 39 bases in frame from base 1. These data originate in a study of regulatory T cells in long-lasting Graves disease (TCRdb year 2021). Background on the whole study: Newly diagnosed Graves' disease patients had taken antithyroid drugs for less than 3 months. Peripheral blood TCR sequencing and RNA sequencing compared persistent Graves' disease patients with newly diagnosed Graves' disease patients. A total of about 33 samples underwent TCR sequencing, from some 13 patients with persistent Graves' disease and roughly 20 patients with newly diagnosed Graves' disease. The study was registered as a clinical trial and conducted in China.

Broad study findings and their caveats: Persistent patients shared more public clonotypes among themselves (2,741) than newly diagnosed patients did (approximately 870). Because the primary lesion, thyroid tissue, could not be accessed, the study looked at peripheral blood alone. Sequencing and analysis were limited to the TCR beta chain. The small sample size was acknowledged by the authors as a limitation that may reduce accuracy. Preferential use of TRBV28, TRBJ1-2 and TRBJ2-5 was observed in persistent disease, whereas TRBV20-1 and TRBJ2-1 were favored in newly diagnosed disease. Compared with newly diagnosed patients, patients with persistent Graves' disease had lower TCR Shannon entropy and fewer highly expanded clones, which suggests clonal expansion.

The library was generated by multiplex PCR. The reads were generated on an Illumina HiSeq 4000. CDR3 regions were amplified by Arm-PCR with iRepertoire HTBI primers to construct TCR beta libraries. PCR products were gel purified before sequencing. As for the authors' bioinformatics: Gene usage analysis of CDR3 amino acid clonotypes used the roughly 62 TRBV and more than 13 TRBJ segments found across samples. COPE and FqMerger were used to merge the filtered high-quality paired reads into contigs. BLAST was used to align contigs to IMGT TRBV, TRBD and TRBJ reference genes, and CDR3 was defined according to IMGT. Any clonotype with a frequency above 0.1% was classified as a highly expanded clone. Shannon entropy served as the measure of repertoire diversity, while the Gini coefficient captured V-J evenness. A clonotype was considered public if more than one individual shared it. TCRdb redid the processing of the public reads, applying fastp at Q25 and MiXCR, and retained in-frame beta chains. Rows merge per CDR3 protein into single entries with the most common DNA and genes. The authors' filters were not applied to this entry. This sample is represented by 350,000 to 450,000 distinct CDR3 sequences; about 11% of them were singletons. The ten largest account for approximately 17% of the sample.

The meaning of the sample's time point label: newly diagnosed GD, antithyroid drugs for less than 3 months. RNA was extracted from PBMCs in TRIzol for both TCR sequencing and RNA sequencing. Graves' disease was diagnosed according to American Thyroid Association guidelines. Patients were recruited from an endocrinology department in Xi'an, China. Each patient gave about 8.1 milliliters of peripheral blood, collected in an EDTA anticoagulant tube. Ficoll Paque Plus density gradient separation was used to isolate PBMCs, and no additional T cell sorting was done. RNA quality was checked with an Agilent 2100 Bioanalyzer and agarose gel, and concentration with a NanoDrop 2000. These data were also filed under a second study, of T cells in Graves' hyperthyroidism and ophthalmopathy. The second paper further reports: Stable Graves' hyperthyroidism was defined as no progression to ophthalmopathy during 18 months of follow-up. Hyperthyroidism patients were newly diagnosed, had a disease duration of under 2 months, and were aged 18 to 65 years. Exclusion was applied to patients with uncontrolled infections, other autoimmune diseases, pregnancy or lactation. Diagnoses relied on clinical symptoms, serum thyroxine and TRAb, thyroid ultrasound and orbital computed tomography. A first-round RT-PCR of the TCR CDR3 used the HTBI primer set with the Qiagen OneStep RT-PCR kit. Most expanded thyroid clonotypes (frequency above 0.001) were also found in blood, which suggests that blood repertoires may mirror thyroid immune responses. A 13 V-J signature model separated ophthalmopathy from stable hyperthyroidism, with around 91% sensitivity and approximately 81% specificity in cross-validation and 80%/75% in testing. In validation, the model predicted progression to ophthalmopathy a median of about 6 months before onset, with roughly 70% sensitivity and about 75% specificity. To identify distinguishing TCR V-J signatures, a discovery cohort of about 95 patients was used, comprising some 43 with Graves' ophthalmopathy and around 60 with stable Graves' hyperthyroidism. Whether ophthalmopathy could be predicted prospectively was tested in an independent validation cohort made up of 18 to 20 hyperthyroidism patients plus 17 patients who later progressed to ophthalmopathy. The 95 to 100 discovery patients were randomly split 7:3 into training and test sets. Thyroid tissue and blood T-cell repertoires from about six Graves' hyperthyroidism patients were also compared in the study. After sampling, hyperthyroidism patients received methimazole starting at 30 mg daily, and ophthalmopathy patients received high-dose intravenous methylprednisolone. The libraries were constructed in a second round of multiplex PCR and then size-selected and purified. Paired-end sequencing of the libraries was performed with 100 bp reads on an Illumina HiSeq2000. SOAPnuke was used to process the raw data, removing reads that contained adapters or uncalled bases, had a mean Phred below 15, or lacked an exact match to the constant primer or identifier. High-quality paired reads were merged using COPE v1.2.5, and each unique nucleotide sequence was defined as a clonotype. Clonotypes were aligned to IMGT TRBV, TRBD and TRBJ reference segments using MiTCR v1.1. The analysis was restricted to V-J combinations with a frequency above 0.0001, which together covered around 99% of the repertoires. The TCS score was defined as the ratio of F50 (clonal expansion) to E x V (chaos), calculated using BLOSUM62-based TCRdist between CDR3 peptides within each V-J. Welch's t-statistics and random forest reduced 500 to 550 V-J features to about 13, which were used in a naive Bayes classifier (R e1071). Sample size was not statistically predetermined, and blinding of investigators to group allocation was not performed. TCR Vbeta CDR3 sequencing of 135 peripheral blood samples (43 ophthalmopathy, 75 to 80 hyperthyroidism and roughly 17 progressor patients) is reported in the paper.

The source is a woman between 18 and 30 years old with Graves disease. Donor details come from another sample of the same person, matched by shared clones. The chain links TRBV18 with TRBJ1-1, with TRBD1 perhaps the D gene, on 5 matching bases. The source was peripheral blood mononuclear cells (PBMCs), collected at new diagnosis, from a patient treated with antithyroid drugs. The nucleotides are TGTGCCACCCAACCACAGGTGAACACTGAAGCTTTCTTT. Translated, this gives CATQPQVNTEAFF.